The 19 T cell receptor beta chains listed next were all sequenced from one sample in a study of cytotoxic CD8 clonotypes in ibrutinib-treated CLL. Only in-frame clones appear in the TCRdb table, and some are missing; sequencing was by immunoSEQ multiplex PCR. This sample yields about 200,000 clones, of which approximately 79% are seen a single time; about 10% belongs to the top ten. The material sequenced was PBMCs, taken after 12 months of ibrutinib treatment. The origin of the receptors is a human donor with chronic lymphocytic leukemia.

The chain couples TRBV27 to TRBJ2-4, with TRBD1 as a possible D gene (6 bases). The CDR3 consists of 15 residues. Trimming stripped 7 bases from V and 6 bases from J, with 19 bases between. The germline CDR1 and CDR2 sequences are MNHEY and SMNVEV (reference sequence). Here the CDR3 DNA reads TGTGCCAGCACAAGTTTAACGACAGGAATAAACATTCAGTACTTC. Its translation: CASTSLTTGINIQYF.

There are a few counts of this clone. V usage is TRBV10-1 and J usage is TRBJ2-5, with TRBD2 as a possible D gene (6 bases). The length of the CDR3 is 13 residues. CDR1 is WNHNN, CDR2 SYGVQD, per germline (reference sequence). Trimming removed 7 bases at V and 4 bases at J, with 13 bases between. The CDR3 loop is CASTRELGETQYF. The CDR3 nucleotides are TGCGCCAGCACCCGGGAGTTGGGAGAGACCCAGTACTTC.

The chain recombines TRBV4-2 with TRBJ2-3; the match to TRBD1 covers 11 bases. CDR1 and CDR2 from the germline V gene are LGHNA and YNFKEQ. CDR3 length: 16 amino acids. The V and J ends lost 3 bases and 2 bases, in that order; junction bases with no gene match: 4. Written as DNA, the CDR3 is TGTGCCAGCAGCCAGCGGGACAGGGGGTCCACAGATACGCAGTATTTT. Its protein product is CASSQRDRGSTDTQYF.

This rearrangement joins TRBV18 to TRBJ2-1, with TRBD2 identical over 7 bases. The J segment lost 7 bases and the V segment lost 0 bases, leaving 12 bases of the junction unmatched. The CDR3 spans 17 residues. CDR1 KGHSH and CDR2 LQKENI come from the germline V gene. The CDR3 coding sequence is TGTGCCAGCTCACCACCTTCCCAGCGGGGCAGAGAGAATGAGCAGTTCTTC. The encoded protein is CASSPPSQRGRENEQFF. The full variable domain, rest sourced from reference TRBV18 and TRBJ2-1, is NAGVMQNPRHLVRRRGQEARLRCSPMKGHSHVYWYRQLPEEGLKFMVYLQKENIIDESGMPKERFSAEFPKEGPSILRIQQVVRGDSAAYFCASSPPSQRGRENEQFFGPGTRLTVL.

CDR3 in DNA: TGTGCCAGCAACCCTACAGGGGGGTATGAGCAGTTCTTC. Protein sequence: CASNPTGGYEQFF. The chain couples TRBV5-5 to TRBJ2-1; 8 positions match TRBD1. In germline, CDR1 is SGHKS, CDR2 YYEKEE (reference sequence). V shed 6 bases and J 8 bases; nucleotides not matched to a gene: 7. The CDR3 contains 13 residues.

The chain recombines TRBV27 with TRBJ1-1; D is unresolved. This CDR3 contains 14 residues. Germline CDR1 MNHEY, CDR2 SMNVEV (reference sequence). With 1 base removed from V and 6 bases from J, the gap between germline ends came to 12 bases. CDR3 loop: CASSLFGVGAEAFF. The CDR3 nucleotides are TGTGCCAGCAGTTTATTTGGGGTTGGCGCTGAAGCTTTCTTT.

This clone was seen just once. The rearrangement joins TRBV9 to TRBJ2-5; D is ambiguous. The V gene lost 2 bases and the J gene lost 7 bases, with 9 bases spanning the gap. The CDR3 covers 12 residues. The germline V gene encodes CDR1 SGDLS and CDR2 YYNGEE. CDR3 loop: CASSVGRGTQYF. Written as DNA, the CDR3 is TGTGCCAGCAGCGTGGGCCGAGGGACCCAGTACTTC.

The rearrangement joins TRBV6-6 to TRBJ2-1; TRBD1 agrees at 7 bases. Germline values: CDR1 MNHNY, CDR2 SVGAGI (reference sequence). The CDR3 sequence is 13 residues long. Losses at the gene ends were 6 bases for V and 5 bases for J; bases not matched to a gene: 4. This CDR3 is CASRPGQNNEQFF. In DNA, the CDR3 is TGTGCCAGCAGGCCGGGACAGAACAATGAGCAGTTCTTC.

The chain is built from TRBV2 and TRBJ1-2; 9 positions match TRBD1. The V and J ends lost 8 bases and 8 bases, in that order; junction bases with no gene match: 9. The CDR3 spans 13 residues. CDR1 is SNHLY and CDR2 is FYNNEI in the germline V gene. The CDR3 loop reads CASLGTGKMGYTF. The CDR3 nucleotides read TGTGCCAGCCTCGGGACAGGGAAGATGGGCTACACCTTC.

This chain connects TRBV28 to TRBJ1-2; no clear D gene. CDR3 length: 17 residues. The V gene's germline CDR1 is MDHEN and CDR2 SYDVKM. Trimming removed 3 bases at V and 8 bases at J, with 25 bases between. CDR3 loop: CASSFTAIIPSRRGYTF. In nucleotides, the CDR3 is TGTGCCAGCAGTTTCACGGCCATCATCCCCTCAAGGCGGGGCTACACCTTC.

This sequence joins TRBV5-6 and TRBJ2-1; possible D gene TRBD2, 6 bases. The V end lost 4 bases, the J end lost 12 bases, and 20 bases lay between the germline ends. The germline V gene has CDR1 SGHDT and CDR2 YYEEEE. The CDR3 is made up of 14 amino acids. The CDR3 coding sequence is TGTGCCAGCAGCCCCGACTACACTCTGGGGGGGCAGTTCTTC. Protein product: CASSPDYTLGGQFF. Full variable domain (missing parts from reference TRBV5-6 and TRBJ2-1): DAGVTQSPTHLIKTRGQQVTLRCSPKSGHDTVSWYQQALGQGPQFIFQYYEEEERQRGNFPDRFSGHQFPNYSSELNVNALLLGDSALYLCASSPDYTLGGQFFGPGTRLTVL.

This clone has just one count. The germline gene is not matched at one end of the junction; a read error may be the cause. V usage is TRBV10-3 and J usage is TRBJ2-1, with D possibly TRBD2 on 6 matching bases. From germline, CDR1 is ENHRY and CDR2 SYGVKD. This CDR3 is built from 12 residues. CDR3 bases: TGTGCCATCAGTGAGCCCGGGACTCTCAGTGTCTTC. Protein product: CAISEPGTLSVF.

In this sample, this clone turned up a few times. J is TRBJ2-1 and V is TRBV5-8; no clear D. V was cut by 0 bases and J by 5 bases, with 12 bases left in between. This CDR3 region has 15 residues. The germline gives CDR1 SGHTS, CDR2 YDEGEE. The CDR3 DNA is TGTGCCAGCAGCTTGGGTCTACCCCCCCACAATGAGCAGTTCTTC. Translating it yields CASSLGLPPHNEQFF.

The chain uses TRBV6-1 and TRBJ2-7; perhaps TRBD2 as D (6 bases). This CDR3 is built from 12 residues. The V end was cut by 10 bases, the J end by 3 bases, with 13 bases between. The germline V gene encodes CDR1 MNHNS and CDR2 SASEGT. DNA for the CDR3: TGTGCCACCTTAGCGGATAACTACGAGCAGTACTTC. Translated: CATLADNYEQYF.

This clone was recorded a few times. The rearrangement joins TRBV6-1 to TRBJ1-5, with 11 positions matching TRBD1. Germline CDR1 is MNHNS and CDR2 is SASEGT. The trim removed 6 bases at V and 9 bases at J, leaving 4 bases unmatched. The length of the CDR3 is 13 residues. CDR3 sequence: CASSRDRGRPQHF. The CDR3 DNA is TGTGCCAGCAGCCGGGACAGGGGGAGGCCCCAGCATTTT.

In its sample, this clone was seen a few times. This chain connects TRBV5-1 to TRBJ1-2; D possibly corresponds to TRBD1 (6 bases). This CDR3 spans 13 amino acids. V lost 4 bases, J lost 10 bases, and 17 bases lay in between. The germline gives CDR1 SGHRS, CDR2 YFSETQ. This chain's CDR3 is CASSDPPQGHYTF. The CDR3 nucleotides read TGCGCCAGCAGCGACCCCCCGCAGGGACACTACACCTTC.

The genes are TRBV7-2 and TRBJ1-2; 9 bases are a match to TRBD1. V lost 6 bases to trimming and J lost 5 bases; unmatched junction nucleotides: 4. Germline CDR1 SGHTA, CDR2 FQGNSA. The CDR3 totals 13 residues. CDR3 region: CASRSGTGYGYTF. The CDR3 nucleotides are TGTGCCAGCAGGTCCGGGACAGGGTATGGCTACACCTTC.

The chain has TRBV4-2 and TRBJ2-2, with D tentatively TRBD2 (6 bases). Germline loops: CDR1 LGHNA, CDR2 YNFKEQ. This CDR3 is 16 amino acids long. The V gene lost 0 bases and the J gene lost 5 bases, with 13 bases spanning the gap. The CDR3 loop reads CASSQEGGTWTGELFF. The CDR3 region has the DNA TGTGCCAGCAGCCAAGAGGGCGGGACTTGGACCGGGGAGCTGTTTTTT.

The V gene is TRBV18, the J gene TRBJ2-7; the match to TRBD2 covers 9 bases. Germline CDR1 KGHSH, CDR2 LQKENI. J was trimmed by 2 bases and V by 6 bases; bases with no gene match: 11. This CDR3 has 16 amino acids. The chain's CDR3 is CASSPSKREAPYEQYF. The DNA of the CDR3 is TGTGCCAGCTCCCCCTCAAAGCGGGAGGCCCCCTACGAGCAGTACTTC.